These 22 T cell receptor beta chains came from one sample sequenced in a study of blood T cell repertoires in COVID-19. TCRdb's table, derived via immunoSEQ multiplex PCR, lists solely in-frame clones and lacks some. The table includes nearly 50,000 clones, 70% to 85% detected once. Material for sequencing was peripheral blood. All receptors derive from a human donor in a cohort sampled during active COVID-19.

This chain uses TRBV7-9 with TRBJ1-1; D might be TRBD1 (6 bases). V lost 5 bases to trimming and J lost 4 bases, with 11 bases between them. CDR3 length equals 13 residues. The germline CDR1 and CDR2 sequences are SEHNR and FQNEAQ (reference sequence). CDR3 nucleotide sequence: TGTGCCAGCAGCAGGGGGTCGGGCACTGAAGCTTTCTTT. Its translation is CASSRGSGTEAFF.

V is TRBV28 and J is TRBJ1-2; D might be TRBD1 (5 bases). This CDR3 has 15 amino acids. Germline CDR1 is MDHEN and CDR2 is SYDVKM. The V end was cut by 6 bases, the J end by 7 bases, with 21 bases between. The chain's CDR3 is CASSSPGTISSGYTF. CDR3 DNA: TGTGCCAGCAGCTCACCCGGGACTATTAGTAGTGGCTACACCTTC.

The J gene is TRBJ1-1, the V gene TRBV30, with 9 bases aligning to TRBD1. J gave up 6 bases and V 1 base, and 6 bases lay outside the gene matches. Germline CDR1 reads GTSNPN; CDR2 reads SVGIG (reference sequence). The CDR3 covers 14 residues. CDR3 amino acids: CAWSAGQGRSEAFF. As DNA, the CDR3 is TGTGCCTGGAGTGCGGGACAGGGTAGGTCTGAAGCTTTCTTT.

The J gene is TRBJ2-5, the V gene TRBV2; 13 nucleotides match TRBD2. J gave up 1 base and V 7 bases, and 3 bases lay outside the gene matches. The CDR3 has 15 residues. CDR1 and CDR2 (germline): SNHLY, FYNNEI. Here the CDR3 DNA reads TGTGCCAGCAACCGACTAGCGGGGGGCCAAGAGACCCAGTACTTC. This encodes CASNRLAGGQETQYF.

The chain uses TRBV3-1 (or the pseudogene TRBV3-2) and TRBJ2-5, with no clear D. Per the germline V gene, CDR1 is LGHDT and CDR2 is YNNKEL (reference sequence). The V gene lost 1 base and the J gene lost 2 bases, with 8 bases spanning the gap. This CDR3 has 14 amino acids. The CDR3 spells CASSQVMRQETQYF. The CDR3 region has the DNA TGTGCCAGCAGCCAAGTGATGCGACAAGAGACCCAGTACTTC.

V and J are TRBV3-1 (or the pseudogene TRBV3-2) and TRBJ1-1, with D uncertain. Per germline, CDR1 LGHDT and CDR2 YNNKEL (reference sequence). V lost 0 bases and J lost 1, with 9 bases in between. The CDR3 sequence is 15 residues long. This CDR3 is CASSQDLTGNTEAFF. CDR3 bases: TGTGCCAGCAGCCAAGATCTCACCGGGAACACTGAAGCTTTCTTT.

V is TRBV28 and J is TRBJ2-3; TRBD2 is a possible D gene (6 bases). CDR3 size: 15 residues. From germline, CDR1 is MDHEN and CDR2 SYDVKM. V gave up 5 bases and J gave up 4 bases, with 16 bases separating them. CDR3 nucleotides: TGTGCCAGCAGTGAGTCATTCGGGGGTCCAGATACGCAGTATTTT. Its translation: CASSESFGGPDTQYF.

The chain is built from TRBV2 and TRBJ2-1; weak D call: TRBD2 (7 bases). Germline V lookup: CDR1 SNHLY, CDR2 FYNNEI. The CDR3 length is 17 residues. The V end was cut by 5 bases, the J end by 0 bases, with 17 bases between. The CDR3, as DNA: TGTGCCAGCAGTCTTCGGGGGGCGCAAAGCTCCTACAATGAGCAGTTCTTC. As protein: CASSLRGAQSSYNEQFF. Using reference TRBV2 and TRBJ2-1 for the parts outside the CDR3, the full variable domain is EPEVTQTPSHQVTQMGQEVILRCVPISNHLYFYWYRQILGQKVEFLVSFYNNEISEKSEIFDDQFSVERPDGSNFTLKIRSTKLEDSAMYFCASSLRGAQSSYNEQFFGPGTRLTVL.

The chain couples TRBV7-3 to TRBJ2-2; 8 positions match TRBD2. V gave up 1 base and J gave up 8 bases; unmatched junction bases: 15. The germline V gene encodes CDR1 SGHTA and CDR2 FQGTGA. The CDR3 is 18 residues long. This CDR3 reads CASSLRLAGFHLPGELFF. The CDR3 bases are TGTGCCAGCAGCTTAAGGCTAGCGGGTTTTCACCTCCCTGGGGAGCTGTTTTTT. The variable domain in full, completed from reference TRBV7-3 and TRBJ2-2, reads GAGVSQTPSNKVTEKGKYVELRCDPISGHTALYWYRQSLGQGPEFLIYFQGTGAADDSGLPNDRFFAVRPEGSVSTLKIQRTERGDSAVYLCASSLRLAGFHLPGELFFGEGSRLTVL.

This chain links TRBV9 with TRBJ1-1, with unresolved D. CDR1 and CDR2 from the germline V gene are SGDLS and YYNGEE. The CDR3 contains 13 residues. V was clipped by 5 bases and J by 0 bases, with 8 bases between them. DNA for the CDR3: TGTGCCAGCAGAAGCCTGCTGAACACTGAAGCTTTCTTT. Translated, it gives CASRSLLNTEAFF.

This clone showed up just once. The V and J genes are TRBV3-1 (or the pseudogene TRBV3-2) and TRBJ2-1; D call uncertain. The CDR3 is 12 amino acids. The germline V gene has CDR1 LGHDT and CDR2 YNNKEL (reference sequence). V lost 3 bases to trimming and J lost 12 bases, with 12 bases between them. As DNA, the CDR3 is TGTGCCAGCAGCCAGGAGTCCGTCGGGCAGTTCTTC. This codes for CASSQESVGQFF.

This chain links TRBV15 with TRBJ2-3; 9 positions match TRBD2. Per germline, CDR1 LNHNV and CDR2 YYDKDF (reference sequence). The J segment lost 9 bases and the V segment lost 0 bases, leaving 10 bases of the junction unmatched. This CDR3 spans 16 amino acids. The CDR3 nucleotides are TGTGCCACCAGCAGAGATTTTGCGGGAGGGCCAGGGACGCAGTATTTT. Translation gives CATSRDFAGGPGTQYF.

This chain links TRBV20-1 with TRBJ2-1; tentative D call: TRBD1 (5 bases). V was shortened by 3 bases and J by 7 bases, with 10 bases between the two germline ends. In germline, CDR1 is DFQATT, CDR2 SNEGSKA (reference sequence). The CDR3 contains 12 residues. For the CDR3, the DNA is TGCAGTGCTAGTAAGGGGCAGAATGAGCAGTTCTTC. Encoded protein: CSASKGQNEQFF.

The chain uses TRBV6-2 or TRBV6-3 and TRBJ2-7; TRBD2 agrees at 8 bases. CDR1 and CDR2 (germline): MNHEY, SVGEGT. The CDR3 runs 16 residues. J lost 0 bases, V lost 4 bases, and 8 bases had no gene match. The CDR3 DNA sequence: TGTGCCAGCAGTTCAGCGGGAGAAGGGGCCTCCTACGAGCAGTACTTC. It translates to CASSSAGEGASYEQYF.

The V call is TRBV5-8, the J call TRBJ1-2, with D perhaps matching TRBD1 (5 bases). Germline values: CDR1 SGHTS, CDR2 YDEGEE. This CDR3 contains 14 residues. Between the trimmed V and J ends, which lost 4 bases and 4 bases, there was a span of 14 bases. The chain's CDR3 is CASSTRQNPYGYTF. In DNA form, the CDR3 reads TGTGCCAGCAGCACCCGACAGAATCCCTATGGCTACACCTTC.

The V call is TRBV9, the J call TRBJ2-5; the match to TRBD2 covers 7 bases. The CDR3 runs to 18 residues. Looked up from germline, CDR1 is SGDLS and CDR2 is YYNGEE. The V segment lost 0 bases and the J segment 1 base; nucleotides outside the gene matches: 12. The CDR3 reads CASSVGASGIATQETQYF. CDR3 sequence (DNA): TGTGCCAGCAGCGTAGGGGCTAGCGGAATCGCAACCCAAGAGACCCAGTACTTC.

The rearrangement links TRBV13 to TRBJ2-7; D perhaps matches TRBD1 (7 bases). V lost 5 bases and J lost 1, with 12 bases in between. The CDR3 extends over 14 amino acids. Germline loops: CDR1 PRHDT, CDR2 FYEKMQ (reference sequence). The CDR3 DNA reads as TGTGCCAGCAGCCTTTCAGGGGGGTCCTACGAGCAGTACTTC. Protein product: CASSLSGGSYEQYF.

The V call is TRBV24-1, the J call TRBJ2-2, with 7 bases aligning to TRBD2. Germline lookup yields CDR1 KGHDR and CDR2 SFDVKD. Trimming at V came to 6 bases and at J to 5 bases, leaving 8 bases not matched to a gene. This CDR3 spans 15 amino acids. CDR3 nucleotides: TGTGCCACCAGTCGGGCGGGAGCGGGTACCGGGGAGCTGTTTTTT. This translates into CATSRAGAGTGELFF.

This clone has more than one count but fewer than ten. J is TRBJ2-5 and V is TRBV7-8, with 8 positions matching TRBD1. After removal of 4 bases from V and 5 bases from J, the junction contained 3 bases not matched to a gene. CDR1 SGHVS and CDR2 FQNEAQ come from the germline V gene. The CDR3 totals 13 residues. CDR3 region: CASSSTGVETQYF. CDR3 DNA sequence: TGTGCCAGCAGCTCGACAGGGGTGGAGACCCAGTACTTC. The entire variable domain, with the rest obtained from reference TRBV7-8 and TRBJ2-5, is as follows: GAGVSQSPRYKVAKRGQDVALRCDPISGHVSLFWYQQALGQGPEFLTYFQNEAQLDKSGLPSDRFFAERPEGSVSTLKIQRTQQEDSAVYLCASSSTGVETQYFGPGTRLLVL.

The chain is built from TRBV3-1 (or the pseudogene TRBV3-2) and TRBJ2-3; TRBD2 matches 9 bases. CDR1 is LGHDT, CDR2 YNNKEL, per germline (reference sequence). This CDR3 comprises 19 residues. With V trimmed by 0 bases and J by 2 bases, 12 bases remained unmatched. The CDR3 DNA reads TGTGCCAGCAGCCAAGAAGTCTGTCTGGGGACTAGCCTCACAGATACGCAGTATTTT. Amino acid sequence: CASSQEVCLGTSLTDTQYF.

The chain is built from TRBV2 and TRBJ1-5; 7 nucleotides match TRBD1. Germline trimming cut 4 bases from V and 2 bases from J; bases unmatched to any gene: 11. CDR3 size: 17 residues. Germline lookup yields CDR1 SNHLY and CDR2 FYNNEI. Here the CDR3 reads CASSGKTGTSGNQPQHF. The CDR3 nucleotides are TGTGCCAGCAGTGGCAAGACAGGGACCTCGGGCAATCAGCCCCAGCATTTT.

The chain carries TRBV20-1 and TRBJ1-2; TRBD1 matches at 11 bases. Germline values: CDR1 DFQATT, CDR2 SNEGSKA (reference sequence). V shed 3 bases, J shed 9 bases, and the junction held 6 bases outside the gene matches. The CDR3 spans 13 residues. CDR3 coding DNA: TGCAGTGCTAGTTCTGGGACAGGGGGGAGCTACACCTTC. Translated, it gives CSASSGTGGSYTF.